What follows describes a single TCR beta chain. What it recognizes is unknown. The record originates from a study of T cell repertoires in cytomegalovirus infection. This CDR3 has 14 residues. V lost 5 bases and J lost 7; bases outside the gene matches: 4. The germline CDR1 and CDR2 sequences are KGHDR and SFDVKD. Each CDR3 protein gets one entry after TCRdb re-called the reads with MiXCR. The data hold about 480,000 distinct CDR3 sequences, with 30% to 40% observed a single time. V usage is TRBV24-1 and J usage is TRBJ1-5; TRBD1 aligns across 10 bases. The receptor was derived from a human donor in good health (CMV status not recorded). Some clones in this sample may be carry-over from other donors' samples. This specimen was cultured PBMCs, taken from culture after CMV antigen stimulation. CDR3 region: CATSGQGAGQPQHF. The DNA of the CDR3 is TGTGCCACCAGTGGACAGGGGGCGGGACAGCCCCAGCATTTT.